The 21 T cell receptor beta chains presented below share a single source sample, sequenced in a study of shared clonotypes between healthy human individuals. Clones were sequenced by immunoSEQ multiplex PCR, and TCRdb holds only the in-frame ones, with some missing. The data contain more than 900,000 clones, 70% to 80% of them singletons. The specimen was memory CD4+ T cells from PBMCs. Documented subset: CD45RA-negative fraction. These receptors came from a man between 18 and 35 years old in good health. Some clones in this sample may be carry-over from other donors' samples.

The rearrangement joins TRBV9 to TRBJ2-2, with 7 bases lining up with TRBD2. CDR3 length equals 14 residues. Trimming removed 3 bases from V and 2 bases from J; junction bases left unmatched: 1. The germline gives CDR1 SGDLS, CDR2 YYNGEE. The CDR3 here is CASSASGNTGELFF. DNA of the CDR3: TGTGCCAGCAGCGCTAGCGGTAACACCGGGGAGCTGTTTTTT. Complete variable domain (other parts from reference TRBV9 and TRBJ2-2): DSGVTQTPKHLITATGQRVTLRCSPRSGDLSVYWYQQSLDQGLQFLIQYYNGEERAKGNILERFSAQQFPDLHSELNLSSLELGDSALYFCASSASGNTGELFFGEGSRLTVL.

The rearrangement links TRBV9 to TRBJ1-1; D perhaps matches TRBD1 (5 bases). Per the germline V gene, CDR1 is SGDLS and CDR2 is YYNGEE. This CDR3 comprises 15 residues. V was trimmed by 4 bases and J by 1 base, leaving 14 bases between them. The DNA for the CDR3 is TGTGCCAGCAGCCCGGTCGGGGACCGGAACACTGAAGCTTTCTTT. Amino acids: CASSPVGDRNTEAFF.

This sequence joins TRBV7-2 and TRBJ2-1, with 11 bases aligning to TRBD2. J lost 9 bases, V lost 2 bases, and 12 bases had no gene match. The CDR3 loop spans 17 amino acids. Per germline, CDR1 SGHTA and CDR2 FQGNSA. The CDR3 region has the DNA TGTGCCAGCAGCTTACAACTTACACTAGCGGGAGTATTTGAGCAGTTCTTC. It is translated as CASSLQLTLAGVFEQFF.

V usage is TRBV28 and J usage is TRBJ1-1, with D possibly matching TRBD1 (5 bases). V lost 7 bases to trimming and J lost 1 base, with 19 bases between them. This CDR3 is 16 amino acids long. CDR1 MDHEN and CDR2 SYDVKM come from the germline V gene. CDR3 amino acids: CASTLGSWGGNTEAFF. In DNA, the CDR3 is TGTGCCAGCACCCTAGGCTCCTGGGGGGGGAACACTGAAGCTTTCTTT.

A single count supports this clone. The chain links TRBV5-1 to TRBJ2-7; D might be TRBD2 (5 bases). The CDR3 is 15 amino acids. V was clipped by 7 bases and J by 0 bases, with 17 bases between them. CDR1 and CDR2 (germline): SGHRS, YFSETQ. CDR3 region: CASRPSTGSSYEQYF. DNA for the CDR3: TGCGCCAGCCGACCAAGCACGGGGAGCTCCTACGAGCAGTACTTC.

This clone was counted only a few times. V and J are TRBV18 and TRBJ1-4, with D tentatively TRBD1 (5 bases). The CDR3 has 15 residues. Germline V gene data show CDR1 as KGHSH and CDR2 as LQKENI. V shed 2 bases and J shed 1 base, with 8 bases lying between them. The CDR3 loop reads CASSPGTETNEKLFF. Here the CDR3 DNA reads TGTGCCAGCTCACCAGGGACCGAAACTAATGAAAAACTGTTTTTT.

The V call is TRBV7-3, the J call TRBJ2-2; 9 bases agree with TRBD2. Germline V gene sequence: CDR1 SGHTA, CDR2 FQGTGA. The CDR3 has 15 residues. The V and J ends lost 5 bases and 0 bases, in that order; junction bases with no gene match: 1. CDR3 DNA sequence: TGTGCCAGCAGCCCTAGCGGGGCGAACACCGGGGAGCTGTTTTTT. It encodes CASSPSGANTGELFF.

This clone was seen at least ten times. The chain carries TRBV21-1 and TRBJ2-4; the D segment call TRBD2 is taken from the table without a DNA check. TRBV21-1 is flagged as a pseudogene. This CDR3 has 17 residues. The CDR3 here is CASSNRRGRAAKNIQYF. Written as DNA, the CDR3 is TGTGCCAGCAGCAACCGGCGGGGTAGAGCGGCCAAAAACATTCAGTACTTC.

The gene calls are TRBV27 and TRBJ2-1, with TRBD1 identical over 10 bases. This CDR3 region has 14 residues. Losses at the gene ends were 8 bases for V and 9 bases for J; bases not matched to a gene: 10. Per the germline V gene, CDR1 is MNHEY and CDR2 is SMNVEV (reference sequence). CDR3 DNA: TGTGCCAGCGAACGGGACAGGGGAGAGGGTGAGCAGTTCTTC. It yields the protein CASERDRGEGEQFF.

The sample holds a few counts of this clone. The chain joins TRBV11-2 to TRBJ1-1; a weak D match, TRBD1 (5 bases). Deletions cut 6 bases from V and 2 bases from J, with 10 bases between. Germline assignment: CDR1 SGHAT and CDR2 FQNNGV. The CDR3 runs to 13 residues. The CDR3 reads CASRFRDNTEAFF. The DNA for the CDR3 is TGTGCCAGCAGATTCAGGGATAACACTGAAGCTTTCTTT. The full variable domain, completed using reference TRBV11-2 and TRBJ1-1, is EAGVAQSPRYKIIEKRQSVAFWCNPISGHATLYWYQQILGQGPKLLIQFQNNGVVDDSQLPKDRFSAERLKGVDSTLKIQPAKLEDSAVYLCASRFRDNTEAFFGQGTRLTVV.

The chain combines TRBV2 with TRBJ1-2; TRBD1 aligns across 7 bases. V lost 8 bases and J lost 3; bases outside the gene matches: 6. The germline V gene has CDR1 SNHLY and CDR2 FYNNEI. The CDR3 has 13 amino acids. CDR3 in amino acids: CASGGGEDYGYTF. CDR3 bases: TGTGCCAGCGGAGGGGGCGAAGACTATGGCTACACCTTC.

The rearrangement links TRBV7-3 to TRBJ2-1; 12 positions match TRBD2. The CDR3 totals 16 residues. With V trimmed by 0 bases and J by 5 bases, 2 bases remained unmatched. Germline V gene lookup returns CDR1 SGHTA and CDR2 FQGTGA. The CDR3 loop is CASSLTWTSGDNEQFF. CDR3 nucleotide sequence: TGTGCCAGCAGCTTAACTTGGACTAGCGGGGACAATGAGCAGTTCTTC.

The genes are TRBV12-2 and TRBJ2-2. TRBV12-2 is shown as a pseudogene. CDR3 length equals 15 residues. The CDR3 sequence is CASRPPGRRTGELFF. For the CDR3, the DNA is TGTGCAAGTCGCCCCCCGGGACGCCGCACCGGGGAGCTGTTTTTT.

The rearrangement joins TRBV27 to TRBJ2-7; D may match TRBD1 or TRBD2 (6 bases each). The CDR3 runs 13 residues. Germline V gives CDR1 MNHEY, CDR2 SMNVEV (reference sequence). V was trimmed by 4 bases and J by 5 bases, leaving 12 bases between them. The CDR3 loop is CASSSRRGNEQYF. CDR3 sequence (DNA): TGTGCCAGCAGTTCGAGGAGGGGGAACGAGCAGTACTTC.

The chain links TRBV6-1 to TRBJ2-7; the match to TRBD1 covers 9 bases. V was clipped by 11 bases and J by 4 bases; unmatched bases: 12. Germline V gene lookup returns CDR1 MNHNS and CDR2 SASEGT. The CDR3 covers 14 residues. The CDR3 DNA sequence: TGTGCCTCGACCCGACCGGGACAGGGATACGAGCAGTACTTC. The encoded protein is CASTRPGQGYEQYF.

The chain recombines TRBV2 with TRBJ1-5, with unresolved D. The V and J ends lost 4 bases and 1 base respectively, with 5 bases between them. The CDR3 spans 13 residues. The V gene's germline CDR1 is SNHLY and CDR2 FYNNEI. The CDR3 DNA sequence: TGTGCCAGCAGTGGGGCAAGCAATCAGCCCCAGCATTTT. Its translation is CASSGASNQPQHF.

This clone occurred a few times. The chain uses TRBV7-9 and TRBJ2-3, with TRBD2 matching 12 bases. Trimming at V came to 3 bases and at J to 2 bases, leaving 3 bases not matched to a gene. Germline loops: CDR1 SEHNR, CDR2 FQNEAQ (reference sequence). CDR3 size: 16 residues. The CDR3 DNA sequence: TGTGCCAGCAGCTTCCCTAGCGGGAGGGTCACAGATACGCAGTATTTT. It is translated as CASSFPSGRVTDTQYF.

The gene calls are TRBV5-4 and TRBJ2-3, with 14 bases lining up with TRBD2. The germline V gene encodes CDR1 SGHNT and CDR2 YYREEE (reference sequence). This CDR3 is 17 amino acids long. V was pared by 0 bases and J by 5 bases, with 5 bases of the junction left unmatched. The CDR3 protein is CASSLDGLAGGRDTQYF. CDR3 coding DNA: TGTGCCAGCAGCTTGGACGGACTAGCGGGAGGTAGAGATACGCAGTATTTT.

V is TRBV28 and J is TRBJ2-7; TRBD1 matches 7 bases. The V segment lost 4 bases and the J segment 4 bases; nucleotides outside the gene matches: 10. The V gene's germline CDR1 is MDHEN and CDR2 SYDVKM. The CDR3 is 15 residues long. The CDR3 DNA sequence: TGTGCCAGCAGTTCCGGCGAGGGGGCACGATACGAGCAGTACTTC. This sequence encodes CASSSGEGARYEQYF.

The chain combines TRBV5-1 with TRBJ2-1; D is ambiguous. V lost 2 bases and J lost 8, with 8 bases in between. Germline CDR1 reads SGHRS; CDR2 reads YFSETQ. This CDR3 contains 12 residues. The CDR3 loop is CASSFPPDEQFF. CDR3 nucleotide sequence: TGCGCCAGCAGCTTTCCCCCGGATGAGCAGTTCTTC.

The V call is TRBV7-3, the J call TRBJ2-3; D ambiguous. Germline V gene data show CDR1 as SGHTA and CDR2 as FQGTGA. The CDR3 is made up of 12 amino acids. V was shortened by 2 bases and J by 5 bases, with 5 bases between the two germline ends. CDR3 nucleotide sequence: TGTGCCAGCAGCTTAGTAGGAGATACGCAGTATTTT. Translating it yields CASSLVGDTQYF. The full variable domain, rest sourced from reference TRBV7-3 and TRBJ2-3, is GAGVSQTPSNKVTEKGKYVELRCDPISGHTALYWYRQSLGQGPEFLIYFQGTGAADDSGLPNDRFFAVRPEGSVSTLKIQRTERGDSAVYLCASSLVGDTQYFGPGTRLTVL.